This T cell receptor beta chain was profiled in a study of T cell repertoires in cytomegalovirus infection. In the study overall: It was the public TCR beta signatures that indicated both CMV infection and matching HLA type. Findings and limits, study-wide: The study found HLA-C-restricted CMV-specific TCR beta clonotypes dominating the ex vivo response.

Germline CDR1 is DFQATT and CDR2 is SNEGSKA (reference sequence). V was trimmed by 6 bases and J by 1 base, leaving 6 bases between them. This CDR3 spans 11 amino acids. TCRdb used MiXCR to reprocess the reads, holding one entry per CDR3 protein. The sample shows tens of thousands of distinct CDR3 sequences, under 5% of them seen only once. This clonotype came up many times. Its antigen remains unidentified. J is TRBJ2-5 and V is TRBV20-1; D unresolved. The TCR was taken from a human donor in good health (CMV status not recorded). Some clones in this sample may be carry-over from other donors' samples. The sequenced material came from PBMCs. CDR3 region: CSAQTQETQYF. In nucleotides, the CDR3 is TGCAGTGCGCAGACCCAAGAGACCCAGTACTTC.